This note documents a single T cell receptor (beta chain) sequence. CDR3 size: 14 residues. Germline V gives CDR1 SNHLY, CDR2 FYNNEI. The V and J ends lost 4 bases and 5 bases, in that order; junction bases with no gene match: 5. This specimen belongs to a study of technical replicates of blood from four donors. Sequenced by immunoSEQ multiplex PCR; TCRdb stores in-frame clones only, minus some. Of roughly 68,000 clones in the sample, about 97% were seen once. The receptor was derived from a human donor in good health. The specimen sequenced was T cells isolated from PBMCs. The V call is TRBV2, the J call TRBJ2-7; TRBD1 matches 10 bases. CDR3 nucleotides: TGTGCCAGCAGTGGGGGGACAGGGGAGGACGAGCAGTACTTC. This gives the protein CASSGGTGEDEQYF. The complete variable domain, with remaining parts taken from reference TRBV2 and TRBJ2-7, reads EPEVTQTPSHQVTQMGQEVILRCVPISNHLYFYWYRQILGQKVEFLVSFYNNEISEKSEIFDDQFSVERPDGSNFTLKIRSTKLEDSAMYFCASSGGTGEDEQYFGPGTRLTVT.